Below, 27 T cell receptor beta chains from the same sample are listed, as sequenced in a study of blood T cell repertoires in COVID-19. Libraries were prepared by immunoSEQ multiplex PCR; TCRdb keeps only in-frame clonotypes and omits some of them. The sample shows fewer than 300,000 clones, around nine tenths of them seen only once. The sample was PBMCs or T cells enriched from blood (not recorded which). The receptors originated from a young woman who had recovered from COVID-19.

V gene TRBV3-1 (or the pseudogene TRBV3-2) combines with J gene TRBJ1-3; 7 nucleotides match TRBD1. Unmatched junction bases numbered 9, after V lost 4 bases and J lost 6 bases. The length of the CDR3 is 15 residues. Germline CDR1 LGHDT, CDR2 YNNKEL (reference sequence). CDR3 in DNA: TGTGCCAGCAGCCCTTCCGGGACAGCCGCAAACACCATATATTTT. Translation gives CASSPSGTAANTIYF.

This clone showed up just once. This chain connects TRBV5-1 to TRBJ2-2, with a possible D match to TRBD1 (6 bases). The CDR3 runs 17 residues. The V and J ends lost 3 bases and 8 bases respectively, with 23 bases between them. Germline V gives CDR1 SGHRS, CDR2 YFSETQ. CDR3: CASSSRTRQERVGELFF. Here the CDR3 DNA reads TGCGCCAGCAGCTCTCGAACCCGACAGGAGCGAGTTGGGGAGCTGTTTTTT. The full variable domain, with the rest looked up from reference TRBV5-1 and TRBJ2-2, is KAGVTQTPRYLIKTRGQQVTLSCSPISGHRSVSWYQQTPGQGLQFLFEYFSETQRNKGNFPGRFSGRQFSNSRSEMNVSTLELGDSALYLCASSSRTRQERVGELFFGEGSRLTVL.

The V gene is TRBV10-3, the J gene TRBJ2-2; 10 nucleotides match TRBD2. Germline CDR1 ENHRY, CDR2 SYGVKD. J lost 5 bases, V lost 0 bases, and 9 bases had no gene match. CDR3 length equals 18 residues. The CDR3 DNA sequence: TGTGCCATCAGTGAGTCGGGGCTAGCTAGCGGGAGAACCGGGGAGCTGTTTTTT. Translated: CAISESGLASGRTGELFF.

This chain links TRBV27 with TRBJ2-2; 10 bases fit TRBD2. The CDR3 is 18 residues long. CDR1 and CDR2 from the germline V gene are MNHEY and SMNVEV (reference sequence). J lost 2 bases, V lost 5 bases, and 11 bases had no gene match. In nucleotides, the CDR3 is TGTGCCAGCAGTCCAGAACTAGCGGGGCGATATAACACCGGGGAGCTGTTTTTT. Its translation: CASSPELAGRYNTGELFF.

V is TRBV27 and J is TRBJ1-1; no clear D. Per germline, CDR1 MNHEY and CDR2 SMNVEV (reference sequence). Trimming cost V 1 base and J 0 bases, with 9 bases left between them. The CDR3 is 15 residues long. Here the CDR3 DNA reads TGTGCCAGCAGTTTATGGGGAGACATGAACACTGAAGCTTTCTTT. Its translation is CASSLWGDMNTEAFF.

Here the CDR3 reads CASIGSGQPQHF. The DNA of the CDR3 is TGTGCCAGCATTGGTAGCGGTCAGCCCCAGCATTTT. This chain connects TRBV5-4 to TRBJ1-5; D gene uncertain. Trimming took off 6 bases at V and 6 bases at J, with 10 bases between the two ends. Germline V gene data show CDR1 as SGHNT and CDR2 as YYREEE (reference sequence). The CDR3 length is 12 residues.

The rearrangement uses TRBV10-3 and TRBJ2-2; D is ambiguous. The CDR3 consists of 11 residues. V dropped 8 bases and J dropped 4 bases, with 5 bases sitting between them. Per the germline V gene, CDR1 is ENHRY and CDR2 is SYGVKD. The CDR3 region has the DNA TGTGCCATCTCCGGCACCGGGGAGCTGTTTTTT. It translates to CAISGTGELFF.

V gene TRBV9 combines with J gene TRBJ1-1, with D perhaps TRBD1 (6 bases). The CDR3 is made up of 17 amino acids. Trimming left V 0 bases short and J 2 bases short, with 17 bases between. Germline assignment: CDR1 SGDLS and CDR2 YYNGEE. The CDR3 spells CASSVDWSGGRNTEAFF. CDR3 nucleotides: TGTGCCAGCAGCGTAGATTGGTCGGGGGGCAGAAACACTGAAGCTTTCTTT.

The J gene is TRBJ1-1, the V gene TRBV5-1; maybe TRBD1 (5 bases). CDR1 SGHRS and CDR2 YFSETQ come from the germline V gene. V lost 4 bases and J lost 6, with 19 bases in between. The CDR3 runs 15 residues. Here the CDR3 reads CASSLRGGGEAEAFF. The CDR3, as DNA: TGCGCCAGCAGCCTGAGGGGAGGAGGGGAAGCTGAAGCTTTCTTT. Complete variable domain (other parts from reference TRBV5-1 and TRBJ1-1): KAGVTQTPRYLIKTRGQQVTLSCSPISGHRSVSWYQQTPGQGLQFLFEYFSETQRNKGNFPGRFSGRQFSNSRSEMNVSTLELGDSALYLCASSLRGGGEAEAFFGQGTRLTVV.

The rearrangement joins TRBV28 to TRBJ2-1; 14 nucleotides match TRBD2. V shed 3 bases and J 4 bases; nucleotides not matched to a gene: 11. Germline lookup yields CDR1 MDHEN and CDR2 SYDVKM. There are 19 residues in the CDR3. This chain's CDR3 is CASSFPGLAGVVEYNEQFF. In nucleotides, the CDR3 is TGTGCCAGCAGTTTCCCGGGACTAGCGGGAGTGGTTGAGTACAATGAGCAGTTCTTC.

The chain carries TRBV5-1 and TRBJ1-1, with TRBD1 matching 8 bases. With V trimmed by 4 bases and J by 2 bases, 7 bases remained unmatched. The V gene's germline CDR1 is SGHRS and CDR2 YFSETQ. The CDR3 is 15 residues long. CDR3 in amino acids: CASSLTGAVNTEAFF. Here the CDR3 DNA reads TGCGCCAGCAGCCTGACAGGGGCGGTTAACACTGAAGCTTTCTTT.

For the CDR3, the DNA is TGTGCCAGCAGCTGGGTGGTGAAAGGGAGGTGGCAGCCCCAGCATTTT. This sequence encodes CASSWVVKGRWQPQHF. The chain has TRBV7-8 and TRBJ1-5; D call uncertain. Between the trimmed V and J ends, which lost 4 bases and 7 bases, there was a span of 20 bases. This CDR3 has 16 residues. Germline CDR1 is SGHVS and CDR2 is FQNEAQ.

This CDR3 reads CASSQDGTGGEKLFF. The DNA for the CDR3 is TGCGCCAGCAGCCAAGATGGAACAGGCGGAGAAAAACTGTTTTTT. The genes are TRBV4-3 and TRBJ1-4, with D maybe TRBD1 (5 bases). V was clipped by 0 bases and J by 8 bases, with 13 bases between them. The CDR3 length is 15 residues. Germline-derived CDR1 and CDR2 are LGHNA and YSLEER.

The CDR3 loop is CASSFLGQGDGYTF. CDR3 in DNA: TGTGCCAGCAGTTTTCTCGGACAGGGTGATGGCTACACCTTC. This chain links TRBV27 with TRBJ1-2; the match to TRBD1 covers 8 bases. The CDR3 length is 14 residues. Germline V gene lookup returns CDR1 MNHEY and CDR2 SMNVEV (reference sequence). J gave up 6 bases and V 3 bases, and 6 bases lay outside the gene matches.

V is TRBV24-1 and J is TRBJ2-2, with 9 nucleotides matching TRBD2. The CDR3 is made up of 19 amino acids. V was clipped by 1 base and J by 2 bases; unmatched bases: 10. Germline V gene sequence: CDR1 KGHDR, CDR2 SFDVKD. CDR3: CATSDFLPSGTTNTGELFF. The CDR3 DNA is TGTGCCACCAGTGATTTCCTGCCTAGCGGGACTACCAACACCGGGGAGCTGTTTTTT.

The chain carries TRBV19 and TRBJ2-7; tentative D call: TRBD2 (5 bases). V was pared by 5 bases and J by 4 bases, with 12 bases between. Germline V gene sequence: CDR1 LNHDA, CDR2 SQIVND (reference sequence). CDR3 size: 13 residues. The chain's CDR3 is CASSLQGSYEQYF. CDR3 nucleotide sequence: TGTGCCAGTAGTCTACAAGGGAGTTACGAGCAGTACTTC.

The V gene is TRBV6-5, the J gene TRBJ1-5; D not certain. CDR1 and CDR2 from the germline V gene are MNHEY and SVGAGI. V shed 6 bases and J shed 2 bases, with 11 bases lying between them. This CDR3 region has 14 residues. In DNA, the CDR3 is TGTGCCAGCAGGGATGTCGGGGGCAATCAGCCCCAGCATTTT. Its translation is CASRDVGGNQPQHF.

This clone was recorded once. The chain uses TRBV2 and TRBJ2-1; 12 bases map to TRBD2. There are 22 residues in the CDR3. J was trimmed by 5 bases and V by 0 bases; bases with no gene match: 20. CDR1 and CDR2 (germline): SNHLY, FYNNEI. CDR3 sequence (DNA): TGTGCCAGCAGTGAAGCGTATCCTTCCTTTGTTACTAGCGGGAGGAGGAACAATGAGCAGTTCTTC. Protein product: CASSEAYPSFVTSGRRNNEQFF.

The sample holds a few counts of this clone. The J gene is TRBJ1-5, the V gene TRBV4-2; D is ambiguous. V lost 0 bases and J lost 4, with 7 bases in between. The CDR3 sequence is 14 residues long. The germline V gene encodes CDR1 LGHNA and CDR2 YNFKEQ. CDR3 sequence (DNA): TGTGCCAGCAGCCAAGAGACACGAAATCAGCCCCAGCATTTT. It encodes CASSQETRNQPQHF.

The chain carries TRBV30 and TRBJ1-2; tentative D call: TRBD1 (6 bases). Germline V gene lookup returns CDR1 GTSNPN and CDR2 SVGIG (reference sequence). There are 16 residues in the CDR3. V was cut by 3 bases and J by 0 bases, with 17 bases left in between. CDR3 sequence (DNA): TGTGCCTGGAGCCGGGACAATAGCTATGCTAACTATGGCTACACCTTC. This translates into CAWSRDNSYANYGYTF.

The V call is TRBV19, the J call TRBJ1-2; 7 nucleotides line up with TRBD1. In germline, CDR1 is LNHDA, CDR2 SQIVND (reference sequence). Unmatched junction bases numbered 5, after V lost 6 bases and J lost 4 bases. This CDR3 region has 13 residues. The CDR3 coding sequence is TGTGCCAGTAGACTGGACAGGTTCTATGGCTACACCTTC. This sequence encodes CASRLDRFYGYTF.

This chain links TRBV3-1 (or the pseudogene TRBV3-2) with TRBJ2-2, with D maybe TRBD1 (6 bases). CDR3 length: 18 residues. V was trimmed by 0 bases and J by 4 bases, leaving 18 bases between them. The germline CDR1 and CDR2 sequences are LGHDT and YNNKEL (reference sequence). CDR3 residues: CASSQDTDYRVGTGELFF. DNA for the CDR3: TGTGCCAGCAGCCAAGATACCGACTACAGGGTGGGCACCGGGGAGCTGTTTTTT.

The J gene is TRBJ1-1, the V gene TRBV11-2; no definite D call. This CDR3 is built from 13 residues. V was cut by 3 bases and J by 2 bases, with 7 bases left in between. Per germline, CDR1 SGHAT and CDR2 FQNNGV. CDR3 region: CASSLRVNTEAFF. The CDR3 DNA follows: TGTGCCAGCAGCTTGAGGGTTAACACTGAAGCTTTCTTT. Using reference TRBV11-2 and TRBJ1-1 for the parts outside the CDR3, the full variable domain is EAGVAQSPRYKIIEKRQSVAFWCNPISGHATLYWYQQILGQGPKLLIQFQNNGVVDDSQLPKDRFSAERLKGVDSTLKIQPAKLEDSAVYLCASSLRVNTEAFFGQGTRLTVV.

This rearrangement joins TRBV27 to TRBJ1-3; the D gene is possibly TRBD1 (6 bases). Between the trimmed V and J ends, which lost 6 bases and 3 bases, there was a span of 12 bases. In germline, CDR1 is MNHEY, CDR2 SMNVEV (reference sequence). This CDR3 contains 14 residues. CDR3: CASSVTGFGNTIYF. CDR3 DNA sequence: TGTGCCAGCAGCGTGACAGGATTTGGAAACACCATATATTTT.

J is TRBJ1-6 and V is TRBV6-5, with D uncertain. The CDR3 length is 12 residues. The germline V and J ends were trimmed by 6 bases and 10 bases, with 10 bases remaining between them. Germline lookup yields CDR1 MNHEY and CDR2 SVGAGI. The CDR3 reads CASRGEPSPLHF. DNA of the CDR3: TGTGCCAGCAGGGGCGAACCCTCACCCCTCCACTTT.

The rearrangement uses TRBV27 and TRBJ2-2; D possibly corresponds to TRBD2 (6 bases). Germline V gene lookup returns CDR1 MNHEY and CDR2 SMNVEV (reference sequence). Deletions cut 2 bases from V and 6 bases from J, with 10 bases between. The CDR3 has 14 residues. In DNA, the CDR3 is TGTGCCAGCAGTTTAATGGGGGGACCCGGGGAGCTGTTTTTT. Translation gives CASSLMGGPGELFF.

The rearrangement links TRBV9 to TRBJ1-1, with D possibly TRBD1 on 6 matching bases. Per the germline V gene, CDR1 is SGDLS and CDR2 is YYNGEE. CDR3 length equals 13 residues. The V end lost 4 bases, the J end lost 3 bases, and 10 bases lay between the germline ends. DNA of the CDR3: TGTGCCAGCAGCCTCGGACAGCACACTGAAGCTTTCTTT. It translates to CASSLGQHTEAFF.